This TCR beta chain was sequenced during a study of glioma-infiltrating T cells after dendritic cell vaccination. Study-wide background: Between the early 2000s and the early 2010s, patients got autologous tumor lysate-pulsed dendritic cell vaccines. Autologous tumor lysate was loaded overnight onto monocyte-derived dendritic cells grown about 7 days with IL-4 and GM-CSF.

General study points: Few patients contributed both blood and tumor specimens.

Trimming cost V 8 bases and J 7 bases, with 15 bases left between them. There are 14 residues in the CDR3. From germline, CDR1 is MNHNS and CDR2 SASEGT. Regarding this clone: No antigen is known for it. The sample carries other DNA sequences with the same CDR3.

None of the glioblastoma patients had an isocitrate dehydrogenase mutation. Data came from immunoSEQ multiplex PCR; TCRdb stores just in-frame clones and leaves some out. In the table there are 25,000 to 35,000 clones, over 90% of which are singletons. This specimen was blood, taken before dendritic cell vaccination. This TCR came from a human donor with glioblastoma. The chain recombines TRBV6-1 with TRBJ1-6; tentatively, D is TRBD1 (5 bases). CDR3 loop: CASSGGTENSPLHF. In nucleotides, the CDR3 is TGTGCCAGCTCGGGAGGGACGGAAAATTCACCCCTCCACTTT.